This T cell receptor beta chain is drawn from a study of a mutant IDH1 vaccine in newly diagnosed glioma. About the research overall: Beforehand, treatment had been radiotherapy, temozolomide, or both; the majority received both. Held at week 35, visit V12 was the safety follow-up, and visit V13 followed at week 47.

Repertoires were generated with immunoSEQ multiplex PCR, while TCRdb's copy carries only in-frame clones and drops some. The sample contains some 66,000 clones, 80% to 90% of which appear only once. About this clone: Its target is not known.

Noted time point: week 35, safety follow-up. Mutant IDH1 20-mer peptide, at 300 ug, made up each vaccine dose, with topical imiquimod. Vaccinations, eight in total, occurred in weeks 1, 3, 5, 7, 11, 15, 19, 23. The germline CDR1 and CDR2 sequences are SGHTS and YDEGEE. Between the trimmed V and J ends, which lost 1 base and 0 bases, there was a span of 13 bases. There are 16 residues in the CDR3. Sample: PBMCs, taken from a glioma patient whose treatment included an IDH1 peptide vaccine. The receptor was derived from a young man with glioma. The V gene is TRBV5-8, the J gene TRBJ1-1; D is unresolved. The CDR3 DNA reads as TGTGCCAGCAGCTTGCAGCGGAACTTGGTGAACACTGAAGCTTTCTTT. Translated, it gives CASSLQRNLVNTEAFF.